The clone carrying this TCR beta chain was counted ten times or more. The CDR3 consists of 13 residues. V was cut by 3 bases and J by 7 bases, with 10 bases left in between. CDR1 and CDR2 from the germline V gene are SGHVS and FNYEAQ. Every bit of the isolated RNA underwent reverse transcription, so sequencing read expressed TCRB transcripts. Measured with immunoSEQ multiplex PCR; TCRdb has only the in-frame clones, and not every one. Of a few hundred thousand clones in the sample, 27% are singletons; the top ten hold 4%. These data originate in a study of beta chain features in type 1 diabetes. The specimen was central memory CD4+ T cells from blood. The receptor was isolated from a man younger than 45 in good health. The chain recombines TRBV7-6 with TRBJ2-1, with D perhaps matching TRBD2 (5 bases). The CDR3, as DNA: TGTGCCAGCAGCTTTAGGGAGTTGAATGAGCAGTTCTTC. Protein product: CASSFRELNEQFF.